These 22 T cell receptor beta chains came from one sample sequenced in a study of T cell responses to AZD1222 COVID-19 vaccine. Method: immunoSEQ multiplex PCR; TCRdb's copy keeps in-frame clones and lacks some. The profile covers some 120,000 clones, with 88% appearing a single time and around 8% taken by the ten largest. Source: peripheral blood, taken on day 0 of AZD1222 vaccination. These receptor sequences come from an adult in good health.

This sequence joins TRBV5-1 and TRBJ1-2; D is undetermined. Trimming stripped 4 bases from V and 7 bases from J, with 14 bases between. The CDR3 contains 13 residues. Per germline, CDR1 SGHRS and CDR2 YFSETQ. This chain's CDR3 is CASSPLMVGGYTF. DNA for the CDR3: TGCGCCAGCAGCCCCTTGATGGTCGGTGGCTACACCTTC.

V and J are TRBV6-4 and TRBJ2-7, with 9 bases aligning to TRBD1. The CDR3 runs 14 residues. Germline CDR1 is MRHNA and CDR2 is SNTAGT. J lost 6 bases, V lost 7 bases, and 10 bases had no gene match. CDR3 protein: CASKPGTGFSEQYF. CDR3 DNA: TGTGCCAGCAAACCCGGGACAGGGTTCTCCGAGCAGTACTTC.

This CDR3 is CASSQFRGKDQPQHF. The CDR3 nucleotides read TGTGCCAGCAGCCAATTCCGGGGGAAAGATCAGCCCCAGCATTTT. The chain couples TRBV7-2 to TRBJ1-5; possibly TRBD1 for D (5 bases). CDR1 is SGHTA, CDR2 FQGNSA, per germline. Trimming left V 5 bases short and J 5 bases short, with 16 bases between. The length of the CDR3 is 15 residues.

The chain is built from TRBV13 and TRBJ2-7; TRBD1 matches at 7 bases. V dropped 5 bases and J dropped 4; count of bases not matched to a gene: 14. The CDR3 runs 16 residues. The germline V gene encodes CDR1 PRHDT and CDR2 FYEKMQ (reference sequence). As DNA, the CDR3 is TGTGCCAGCAGCAGCAGAAACAGGGGATTACTTTACGAGCAGTACTTC. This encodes CASSSRNRGLLYEQYF.

CDR3 coding DNA: TGTGCTAGTGGTTTGGTAGGGGGGATCCGGAACTATGGCTACACCTTC. This gives the protein CASGLVGGIRNYGYTF. The chain has TRBV12-5 and TRBJ1-2, with D perhaps matching TRBD1 (6 bases). Deletions cut 0 bases from V and 2 bases from J, with 13 bases between. The CDR3 has 16 residues. From germline, CDR1 is LGHNT and CDR2 FRNRAP.

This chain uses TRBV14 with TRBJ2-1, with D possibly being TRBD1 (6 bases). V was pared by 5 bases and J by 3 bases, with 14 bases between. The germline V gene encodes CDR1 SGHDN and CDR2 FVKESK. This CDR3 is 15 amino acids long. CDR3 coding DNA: TGTGCCAGCAGCAAACGGGGACATGGCTACAATGAGCAGTTCTTC. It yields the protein CASSKRGHGYNEQFF.

The chain's CDR3 is CASSVLGTGNEKLFF. As DNA, the CDR3 is TGTGCCAGCAGCGTACTAGGGACGGGGAATGAAAAACTGTTTTTT. The chain has TRBV9 and TRBJ1-4; weak D call: TRBD1 (5 bases). Germline V gene sequence: CDR1 SGDLS, CDR2 YYNGEE. The CDR3 has 15 residues. V was pared by 1 base and J by 5 bases, with 12 bases between.

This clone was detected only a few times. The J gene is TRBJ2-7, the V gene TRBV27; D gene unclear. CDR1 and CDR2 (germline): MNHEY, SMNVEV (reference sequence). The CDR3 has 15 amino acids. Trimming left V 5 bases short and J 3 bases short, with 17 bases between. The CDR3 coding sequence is TGTGCCAGCAGTCAGAGACTCCCGTGGGACTACGAGCAGTACTTC. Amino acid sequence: CASSQRLPWDYEQYF.

As DNA, the CDR3 is TGTGCCAGCAGTCGGGGGGCTGGGGACTATGGCTACACCTTC. Residues: CASSRGAGDYGYTF. The chain couples TRBV6-4 to TRBJ1-2, with TRBD1 as a possible D gene (6 bases). The length of the CDR3 is 14 residues. From germline, CDR1 is MRHNA and CDR2 SNTAGT. V was cut by 5 bases and J by 3 bases, with 13 bases left in between.

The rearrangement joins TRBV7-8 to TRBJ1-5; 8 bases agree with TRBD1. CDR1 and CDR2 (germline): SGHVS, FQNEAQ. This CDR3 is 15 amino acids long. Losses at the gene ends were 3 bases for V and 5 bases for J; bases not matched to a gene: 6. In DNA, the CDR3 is TGTGCCAGCAGCTTGCAGGGGGCGGTCGATCAGCCCCAGCATTTT. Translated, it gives CASSLQGAVDQPQHF.

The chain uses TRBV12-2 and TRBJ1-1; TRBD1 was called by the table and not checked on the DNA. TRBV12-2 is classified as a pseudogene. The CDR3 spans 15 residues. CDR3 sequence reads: CASRLEAGMNTEAFF. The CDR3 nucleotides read TGTGCAAGTCGCTTAGAGGCAGGCATGAACACTGAAGCTTTCTTT.

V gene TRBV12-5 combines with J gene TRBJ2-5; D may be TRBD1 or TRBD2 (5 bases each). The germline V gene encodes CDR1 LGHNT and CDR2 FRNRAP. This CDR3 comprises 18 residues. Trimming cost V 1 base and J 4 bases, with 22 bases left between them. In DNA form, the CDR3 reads TGTGCTAGTGGTTTGGACCTTAACACGGGACGTATGCGAGAGACCCAGTACTTC. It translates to CASGLDLNTGRMRETQYF.

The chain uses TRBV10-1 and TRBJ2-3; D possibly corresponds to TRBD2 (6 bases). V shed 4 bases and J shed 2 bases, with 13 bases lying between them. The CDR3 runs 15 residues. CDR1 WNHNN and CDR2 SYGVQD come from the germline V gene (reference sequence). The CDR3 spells CASSAGGVDTDTQYF. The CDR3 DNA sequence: TGCGCCAGCAGTGCGGGCGGGGTGGACACAGATACGCAGTATTTT.

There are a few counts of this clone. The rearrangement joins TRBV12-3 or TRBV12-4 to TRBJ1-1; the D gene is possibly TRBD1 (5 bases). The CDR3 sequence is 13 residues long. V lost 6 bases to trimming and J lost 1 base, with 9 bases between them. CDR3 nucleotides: TGTGCCAGCAGGGTAACAGGGAACACTGAAGCTTTCTTT. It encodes CASRVTGNTEAFF.

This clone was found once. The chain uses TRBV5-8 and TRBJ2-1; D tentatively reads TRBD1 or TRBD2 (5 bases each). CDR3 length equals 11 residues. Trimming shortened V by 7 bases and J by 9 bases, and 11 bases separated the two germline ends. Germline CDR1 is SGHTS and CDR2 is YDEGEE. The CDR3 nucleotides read TGTGCCAGCCGGGGACGTGCTGAGCAGTTCTTC. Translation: CASRGRAEQFF.

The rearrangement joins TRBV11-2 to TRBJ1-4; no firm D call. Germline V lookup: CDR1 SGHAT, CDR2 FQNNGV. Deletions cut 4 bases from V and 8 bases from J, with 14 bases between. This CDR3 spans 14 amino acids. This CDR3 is CASSSPKGFEKLFF. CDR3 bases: TGTGCCAGCAGCTCCCCAAAAGGGTTCGAAAAACTGTTTTTT.

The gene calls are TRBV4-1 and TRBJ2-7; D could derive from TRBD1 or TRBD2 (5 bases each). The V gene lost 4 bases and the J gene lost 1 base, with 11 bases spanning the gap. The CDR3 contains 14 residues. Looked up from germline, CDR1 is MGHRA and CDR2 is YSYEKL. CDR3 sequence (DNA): TGCGCCAGCAGCCTTTTTTGGGGGTCCTACGAGCAGTACTTC. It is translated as CASSLFWGSYEQYF.

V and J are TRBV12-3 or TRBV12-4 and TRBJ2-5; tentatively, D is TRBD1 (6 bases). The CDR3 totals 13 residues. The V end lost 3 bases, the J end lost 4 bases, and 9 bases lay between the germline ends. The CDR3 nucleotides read TGTGCCAGCAGTTTCCAGGGGTCAGAGACCCAGTACTTC. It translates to CASSFQGSETQYF.

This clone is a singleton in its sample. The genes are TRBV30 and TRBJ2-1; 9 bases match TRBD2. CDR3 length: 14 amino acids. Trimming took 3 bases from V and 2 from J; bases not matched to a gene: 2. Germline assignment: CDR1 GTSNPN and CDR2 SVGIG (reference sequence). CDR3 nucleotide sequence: TGTGCCTGGAGAATAGCGGGGGCCTACAATGAGCAGTTCTTC. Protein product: CAWRIAGAYNEQFF.

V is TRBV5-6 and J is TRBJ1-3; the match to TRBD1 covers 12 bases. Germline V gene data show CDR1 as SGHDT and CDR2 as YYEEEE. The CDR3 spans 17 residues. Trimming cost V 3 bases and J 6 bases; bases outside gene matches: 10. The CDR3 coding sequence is TGTGCCAGCAGCTATATTGGGACAGGGGGCGCGGTAAACACCATATATTTT. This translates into CASSYIGTGGAVNTIYF.

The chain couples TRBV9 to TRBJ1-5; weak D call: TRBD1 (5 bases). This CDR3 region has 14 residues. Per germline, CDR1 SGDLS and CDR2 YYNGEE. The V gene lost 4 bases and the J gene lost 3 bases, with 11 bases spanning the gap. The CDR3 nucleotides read TGTGCCAGCAGCTTAACAGGATCCAATCAGCCCCAGCATTTT. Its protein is CASSLTGSNQPQHF. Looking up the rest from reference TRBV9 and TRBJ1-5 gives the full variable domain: DSGVTQTPKHLITATGQRVTLRCSPRSGDLSVYWYQQSLDQGLQFLIQYYNGEERAKGNILERFSAQQFPDLHSELNLSSLELGDSALYFCASSLTGSNQPQHFGDGTRLSIL.

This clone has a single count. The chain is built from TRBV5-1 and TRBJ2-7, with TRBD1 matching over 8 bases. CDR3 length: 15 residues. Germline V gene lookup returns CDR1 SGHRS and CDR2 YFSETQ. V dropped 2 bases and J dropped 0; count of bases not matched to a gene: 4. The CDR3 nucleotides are TGCGCCAGCAGCTTCGCAGGGGGCAGCTCCTACGAGCAGTACTTC. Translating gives CASSFAGGSSYEQYF.